The 14 T cell receptor beta chains presented below share a single source sample, sequenced in a study of human T cells and chemical hapten exposure. As for time point: pre-sensitization, week 0. Treatment given: therapeutic diphenylcyclopropenone sensitization with weekly scalp DPC. TCRdb analysed the RACE reads with MiXCR anew, one entry per CDR3 protein. The table shows roughly 81,000 distinct CDR3 sequences, with about 8% occurring only once. The source was whole blood, collected in connection with sensitization to the hapten diphenylcyclopropenone (DPC). These receptors all come from a middle-aged man with alopecia areata. Some clones in this sample may be carry-over from other donors' samples.

This chain joins TRBV4-2 and TRBJ2-7; D possibly corresponds to TRBD1 (5 bases). Germline V CDR1 and CDR2: LGHNA, YNFKEQ. The CDR3 contains 15 residues. The V and J ends lost 0 bases and 2 bases respectively, with 11 bases between them. CDR3 in DNA: TGTGCCAGCAGCCAAGAACCAGGGTTAACCTACGAGCAGTACTTC. Translated: CASSQEPGLTYEQYF.

In this sample, this clonotype turned up many times. The chain recombines TRBV12-3 or TRBV12-4 with TRBJ2-3; 10 nucleotides line up with TRBD2. V shed 0 bases and J 4 bases; nucleotides not matched to a gene: 4. This CDR3 comprises 16 residues. The CDR3 nucleotides read TGTGCCAGCAGTTTAGCGATAGCGGGAGGAGCAGATACGCAGTATTTT. This encodes CASSLAIAGGADTQYF.

This sequence joins TRBV6-1 and TRBJ2-7; D gene unclear. V was clipped by 5 bases and J by 3 bases, with 17 bases between them. Germline lookup yields CDR1 MNHNS and CDR2 SASEGT. This CDR3 is 15 amino acids long. Here the CDR3 DNA reads TGTGCCAGCAGTTTTACTTCCGTGGGCAACTACGAGCAGTACTTC. Translating it yields CASSFTSVGNYEQYF.

This clonotype was found a few times. J is TRBJ1-2 and V is TRBV12-3 or TRBV12-4; D unresolved. With 3 bases removed from V and 3 bases from J, the gap between germline ends came to 8 bases. This CDR3 is 13 amino acids long. CDR3 DNA sequence: TGTGCCAGCAGTTTTTCAGGAGACTATGGCTACACCTTC. Translated, it gives CASSFSGDYGYTF.

The chain joins TRBV12-5 to TRBJ1-1, with D tentatively TRBD1 (5 bases). Trimming stripped 7 bases from V and 0 bases from J, with 15 bases between. Looked up from germline, CDR1 is LGHNT and CDR2 is FRNRAP. CDR3 length: 15 residues. CDR3 nucleotides: TGTGCTAGTGTTCCACAGGCGCCCCTGAACACTGAAGCTTTCTTT. Translated: CASVPQAPLNTEAFF.

At least ten counts were recorded for this clonotype. The chain recombines TRBV20-1 with TRBJ1-1; D call uncertain. Germline V gene data show CDR1 as DFQATT and CDR2 as SNEGSKA (reference sequence). V was cut by 0 bases and J by 8 bases, with 13 bases left in between. The CDR3 contains 13 residues. CDR3 coding DNA: TGCAGTGCTAGAGAGGCCGACCGAATAGAAGCTTTCTTT. It yields the protein CSAREADRIEAFF.

This clonotype was seen many times. In DNA, the CDR3 is TGCGCCAGCAGCTTGGTGGCTAGCGGTTACCGTTCGGATACGCAGTATTTT. Protein: CASSLVASGYRSDTQYF. The chain recombines TRBV5-1 with TRBJ2-3; 7 positions agree with TRBD2. V lost 0 bases to trimming and J lost 6 bases; unmatched junction nucleotides: 13. The germline V gene has CDR1 SGHRS and CDR2 YFSETQ. This CDR3 contains 17 residues. Filled out from reference TRBV5-1 and TRBJ2-3, the complete variable domain reads KAGVTQTPRYLIKTRGQQVTLSCSPISGHRSVSWYQQTPGQGLQFLFEYFSETQRNKGNFPGRFSGRQFSNSRSEMNVSTLELGDSALYLCASSLVASGYRSDTQYFGPGTRLTVL.

This clonotype was recorded many times. The V and J genes are TRBV19 and TRBJ2-6; the D gene is possibly TRBD2 (6 bases). The CDR3 extends over 15 amino acids. The V gene lost 7 bases and the J gene lost 2 bases, with 12 bases spanning the gap. The germline gives CDR1 LNHDA, CDR2 SQIVND (reference sequence). In nucleotides, the CDR3 is TGTGCCAGTACTCCCGGGGGTGCTGGGGCCAACGTCCTGACTTTC. It is translated as CASTPGGAGANVLTF. Drawing the rest from reference TRBV19 and TRBJ2-6, the complete variable domain is DGGITQSPKYLFRKEGQNVTLSCEQNLNHDAMYWYRQDPGQGLRLIYYSQIVNDFQKGDIAEGYSVSREKKESFPLTVTSAQKNPTAFYLCASTPGGAGANVLTFGAGSRLTVL.

This clonotype has only a few counts. The chain couples TRBV29-1 to TRBJ2-1; no clear D. Trimming shortened V by 4 bases and J by 7 bases, and 8 bases separated the two germline ends. The CDR3 is made up of 11 amino acids. Germline loops: CDR1 SQVTM, CDR2 ANQGSEA. CDR3 in amino acids: CSVGGRNEQFF. The CDR3 coding sequence is TGCAGCGTTGGGGGTCGGAATGAGCAGTTCTTC.

This clonotype was seen a few times. The V and J genes are TRBV7-9 and TRBJ2-3; D not resolved. V was clipped by 2 bases and J by 0 bases, with 12 bases between them. This CDR3 has 16 amino acids. CDR1 SEHNR and CDR2 FQNEAQ come from the germline V gene (reference sequence). CDR3 nucleotides: TGTGCCAGCAGCTTAAGCTCAGTCACTAGCACAGATACGCAGTATTTT. This codes for CASSLSSVTSTDTQYF.

This clonotype was seen at least ten times. The gene calls are TRBV5-1 and TRBJ1-5; 9 bases agree with TRBD1. The V gene end was trimmed by 4 bases and the J gene end by 6 bases; junction bases not matched to a gene: 5. CDR1 is SGHRS and CDR2 is YFSETQ in the germline V gene. The CDR3 spans 14 residues. CDR3 sequence: CASSVGTGSQPQHF. In DNA form, the CDR3 reads TGCGCCAGCAGCGTCGGGACAGGGAGTCAGCCCCAGCATTTT.

This clonotype was seen more than once but under ten times. The J gene is TRBJ2-7, the V gene TRBV7-2; D gene unclear. Germline values: CDR1 SGHTA, CDR2 FQGNSA. Trimming stripped 0 bases from V and 0 bases from J, with 6 bases between. This CDR3 is built from 14 residues. Here the CDR3 DNA reads TGTGCCAGCAGCTTAGCGGGTAACTCCTACGAGCAGTACTTC. It is translated as CASSLAGNSYEQYF.

V usage is TRBV7-6 and J usage is TRBJ2-7, with a possible D match to TRBD1 (6 bases). Trimming pared 8 bases from V and 4 bases from J, leaving 9 bases between. The V gene's germline CDR1 is SGHVS and CDR2 FNYEAQ. The CDR3 is made up of 11 amino acids. CDR3 residues: CASRTVYEQYV. CDR3 coding DNA: TGTGCCAGCCGGACAGTGTACGAGCAGTACGTC.

The V and J genes are TRBV19 and TRBJ1-2, with 8 positions matching TRBD1. V shed 6 bases, J shed 4 bases, and the junction held 7 bases outside the gene matches. CDR1 is LNHDA and CDR2 is SQIVND in the germline V gene (reference sequence). This CDR3 region has 14 residues. The CDR3 loop is CASSPTGTGYGYTF. The CDR3, as DNA: TGTGCCAGTAGCCCTACCGGGACAGGCTATGGCTACACCTTC.